This record covers a single TCR beta chain. Its cognate antigen is unknown. The data were produced by immunoSEQ multiplex PCR, yet TCRdb's version contains in-frame clones alone and is incomplete. The repertoire consists of 2 million to 2.5 million clones, with 92% occurring once and the leading ten covering approximately 0.41%. V shed 6 bases, J shed 8 bases, and the junction held 5 bases outside the gene matches. The germline V gene has CDR1 MNHEY and CDR2 SVGAGI. CDR3 length: 13 residues. This sample was taken from a study of shared clonotypes between healthy human individuals. All of the donors resided in Nashville, Tennessee, and each was a Caucasian adult. Broader study findings: The low donor count limited represented genetic and exposure-history diversity. Larger richness was generally estimated for naive than memory subsets.

The clonotype comes from a man aged 18 to 29 in good health. Some clones in this sample may be carry-over from other donors' samples. The material sequenced was naive CD4+ T cells from PBMCs. The subset is: CD45RA+ positively selected. This chain connects TRBV6-5 to TRBJ2-2; 8 positions agree with TRBD1. In nucleotides, the CDR3 is TGTGCCAGCAGACGCGACAGGGGAGGGGAGCTGTTTTTT. Its protein product is CASRRDRGGELFF.